This T cell receptor (beta chain) comes out of a study of blood T cell repertoires in COVID-19. Study overall: PBMCs, B-cell-depleted T cells, or T cells provided the cDNA or gDNA that made up the material.

The CDR3 runs to 14 residues. Germline V gene lookup returns CDR1 SGHTA and CDR2 FQGNSA. The V end was cut by 1 base, the J end by 4 bases, with 8 bases between. Some clones are missing from TCRdb's copy, which holds only in-frame ones; the method was immunoSEQ multiplex PCR. The sample includes fewer than 300,000 clones, 80% to 95% seen only once; the top ten take approximately 2.1%. Source material: peripheral blood. The receptor was isolated from a woman aged 25 to 39 with COVID-19, enrolled during active disease. This chain joins TRBV7-2 and TRBJ1-3; tentatively, D is TRBD1 (6 bases). The CDR3 here is CASSLDRAGNTIYF. CDR3 nucleotides: TGTGCCAGCAGCTTAGACAGGGCCGGAAACACCATATATTTT.